This TCR beta chain was obtained from a study of tumor-infiltrating lymphocytes in primary liver carcinoma. Both blood RNA, taken from unsorted whole blood, and germline DNA were extracted. In its sample, this clonotype was seen many times. cDNA specific to TCR beta was made from approximately 0.55 ug of total RNA, with a constant-region primer employed for priming. Each TCR beta library was derived from three nested multiplex PCR rounds that employed slightly modified ARM-PCR. Rounds one and two of PCR, each of roughly 11 cycles, were primed with TRBV1-TRBV30 forward primers and a C-beta reverse primer. TCRdb independently ran MiXCR on the multiplex PCR reads; one entry per CDR3 protein. The table includes roughly 180,000 distinct CDR3 sequences, about 60% detected once. V was cut by 7 bases and J by 0 bases, with 13 bases left in between. The CDR3 length is 14 residues. Germline loops: CDR1 SGHAT, CDR2 FQNNGV.

Sequencing was performed on peripheral blood. The chain recombines TRBV11-2 with TRBJ2-7; D might be TRBD2 (6 bases). The receptor's source is a man aged 40-55 years with primary liver carcinoma and hepatitis B virus infection. As DNA, the CDR3 is TGTGCCAGCACCCCGGGACTCAGCTCCTACGAGCAGTACTTC. This gives the protein CASTPGLSSYEQYF. The entire variable domain, with the rest obtained from reference TRBV11-2 and TRBJ2-7, is as follows: EAGVAQSPRYKIIEKRQSVAFWCNPISGHATLYWYQQILGQGPKLLIQFQNNGVVDDSQLPKDRFSAERLKGVDSTLKIQPAKLEDSAVYLCASTPGLSSYEQYFGPGTRLTVT.